A selection of T cell receptor beta chains follows, all from one sample in a study of blood T cell repertoires in COVID-19. The assay was immunoSEQ multiplex PCR, and TCRdb's table has in-frame clones only and misses some. The profile shows 60,000 to 80,000 clones, approximately 85% of them singletons. Sequenced material: peripheral blood. These receptors all come from a man in his fifties with acute or convalescent COVID-19. Each CDR3 is given with its conserved first and last residue. D genes are given only for firm matches. Where a row states a size, it is once, few, many or the class of an expanded clone; other rows omit it.

NA,NA,TRBV2,TRBJ2-6,TGTGCCAGCCACAAGTCTGGGGCCAACGTCCTGACTTTC,CASHKSGANVLTF
TRBD1,once,TRBV5-1,TRBJ2-4,TGCGCCAGCAGCTCGGGACAGGAGGGCAAAAACATTCAGTACTTC,CASSSGQEGKNIQYF
TRBD1,NA,TRBV6-6,TRBJ1-4,TGTGCCAGCAGTGACGGACAGGTTAATGAAAAACTGTTTTTT,CASSDGQVNEKLFF
NA,few,TRBV24-1,TRBJ2-3,TGTGCCACCGTTAGGTCGGGTTCGGATACGCAGTATTTT,CATVRSGSDTQYF
TRBD1,NA,TRBV5-6,TRBJ2-2,TGTGCCAGCAGCTTGAGTGGGACAGGGGGATCGGACACCGGGGAGCTGTTTTTT,CASSLSGTGGSDTGELFF
TRBD1,once,TRBV5-6,TRBJ1-2,TGTGCCAGCAGTCCACAGGGGGCCGGCTATGGCTACACCTTC,CASSPQGAGYGYTF
NA,NA,TRBV5-1,TRBJ2-3,TGCGCCAGCAGCTTGAATAGCGGCCCAGATACGCAGTATTTT,CASSLNSGPDTQYF
TRBD1,NA,TRBV2,TRBJ2-4,TGTGCCAGCAGTCGGACAGGGTTGCCCATTCAGTACTTC,CASSRTGLPIQYF
TRBD1,NA,TRBV2,TRBJ1-4,TGTGCCAGCAGAACAGGGGACGCAACTAATGAAAAACTGTTTTTT,CASRTGDATNEKLFF
TRBD1,NA,TRBV24-1,TRBJ1-6,TGTGCCACAGCTACAGGGGACAATTCACCCCTCCACTTT,CATATGDNSPLHF
NA,NA,TRBV3-1/TRBV3-2,TRBJ2-2,TGTGCCAGCAGCCAAAGTAACGCGGGGGAGCTGTTTTTT,CASSQSNAGELFF
NA,NA,TRBV27,TRBJ1-2,TGTGCCAGCAAGGCGGGGTCTAACTATGGCTACACCTTC,CASKAGSNYGYTF
TRBD2,NA,TRBV5-5,TRBJ2-1,TGTGCCAGCAGCCGAAGATACCCCGGGGGGGAATACAATGAGCAGTTCTTC,CASSRRYPGGEYNEQFF
TRBD2,NA,TRBV19,TRBJ2-3,TGTGCCAGTAGCAAAACGCTAGCGGGCTTCACAGATACGCAGTATTTT,CASSKTLAGFTDTQYF
NA,NA,TRBV5-6,TRBJ2-5,TGTGCCAGCAGCTTAGCAGGGTTTCAAGAGACCCAGTACTTC,CASSLAGFQETQYF
NA,NA,TRBV18,TRBJ2-7,TGTGCCAGCTCACTTTCCGCCAGGTCCTACGAGCAGTACTTC,CASSLSARSYEQYF
NA,NA,TRBV27,TRBJ1-4,TGTGCCAGCAGTTTATACCAGGGTGGTGAAAAACTGTTTTTT,CASSLYQGGEKLFF
TRBD2,NA,TRBV18,TRBJ2-1,TGTGCCAGCTCACCGCCCCCCGGGGGGTTCGAGCAGTTCTTC,CASSPPPGGFEQFF
NA,few,TRBV19,TRBJ1-2,TGTGCCAGCTCGAAGGGAGAGATGTATGGCTACACCTTC,CASSKGEMYGYTF
NA,NA,TRBV7-3,TRBJ2-1,TGTGCCAGCAGCTTATTCCAAGGGGATGAGCAGTTCTTC,CASSLFQGDEQFF
NA,NA,TRBV27,TRBJ1-1,TGTGCCAGCAGTTCCGCGGCGGGCCCCGCTGAAGCTTTCTTT,CASSSAAGPAEAFF
TRBD1,NA,TRBV6-5,TRBJ1-1,TGTGCCAGCAGTACAATCGACAGGGGTGGTACTGAAGCTTTCTTT,CASSTIDRGGTEAFF